This entry lists 11 T cell receptor beta chains sequenced from one sample in a study of T cell changes during pregnancy in multiple sclerosis. Sequenced by immunoSEQ multiplex PCR; TCRdb stores in-frame clones only, minus some. The data show about 120,000 clones, over 85% seen once. The starting material was peripheral blood, obtained before pregnancy. The receptors come from a female donor with multiple sclerosis, enrolled in a pregnancy study.

The chain couples TRBV5-5 to TRBJ1-1; D unclear. From germline, CDR1 is SGHKS and CDR2 YYEKEE (reference sequence). The CDR3 runs to 14 residues. Trimming shortened V by 6 bases and J by 6 bases, and 18 bases separated the two germline ends. The CDR3 DNA follows: TGTGCCAGCATGCTCGACGGGGATTTCGCTGAAGCTTTCTTT. Translated, it gives CASMLDGDFAEAFF.

V and J are TRBV30 and TRBJ1-1, with 9 bases lining up with TRBD1. This CDR3 has 13 amino acids. The V and J ends lost 5 bases and 0 bases, in that order; junction bases with no gene match: 1. Germline V CDR1 and CDR2: GTSNPN, SVGIG (reference sequence). The DNA of the CDR3 is TGTGCCTGGGACAGGGGGTTGAACACTGAAGCTTTCTTT. This encodes CAWDRGLNTEAFF.

The V and J genes are TRBV7-2 and TRBJ1-3, with D unresolved. With 3 bases removed from V and 4 bases from J, the gap between germline ends came to 19 bases. The CDR3 is made up of 17 amino acids. Looked up from germline, CDR1 is SGHTA and CDR2 is FQGNSA. The CDR3 reads CASSLHRGPPLGNTIYF. Here the CDR3 DNA reads TGTGCCAGCAGCTTGCACCGTGGGCCTCCGTTGGGAAACACCATATATTTT.

The V and J genes are TRBV5-6 and TRBJ2-3; D gene unclear. Per germline, CDR1 SGHDT and CDR2 YYEEEE. This CDR3 has 13 residues. Between the trimmed V and J ends, which lost 0 bases and 4 bases, there was a span of 6 bases. Here the CDR3 DNA reads TGTGCCAGCAGCTTGGAGCAGGCAGATACGCAGTATTTT. This sequence encodes CASSLEQADTQYF.

The rearrangement uses TRBV5-1 and TRBJ2-1, with a weak D call TRBD2 (6 bases). Trimming shortened V by 2 bases and J by 6 bases, and 18 bases separated the two germline ends. The CDR3 runs 16 residues. The V gene's germline CDR1 is SGHRS and CDR2 YFSETQ. The CDR3 coding sequence is TGCGCCAGCAGCTTAGGCGGGGACTCCCGTATCAATGAGCAGTTCTTC. Translation: CASSLGGDSRINEQFF.

The chain combines TRBV10-1 with TRBJ1-4; 9 nucleotides agree with TRBD1. The V gene end was trimmed by 2 bases and the J gene end by 7 bases; junction bases not matched to a gene: 8. The germline gives CDR1 WNHNN, CDR2 SYGVQD (reference sequence). The CDR3 is 16 residues long. CDR3 sequence reads: CASSEDRDRVCEKLFF. CDR3 nucleotides: TGCGCCAGCAGTGAGGACCGGGACAGGGTTTGTGAAAAACTGTTTTTT.

The chain has TRBV27 and TRBJ2-7; no clear D gene. This CDR3 is built from 14 residues. From germline, CDR1 is MNHEY and CDR2 SMNVEV (reference sequence). Trimming left V 2 bases short and J 1 base short, with 9 bases between. The CDR3 loop reads CASSLGSFSYEQYF. The CDR3 DNA follows: TGTGCCAGCAGTTTAGGCAGTTTTTCCTACGAGCAGTACTTC.

The rearrangement uses TRBV7-8 and TRBJ2-1, with D perhaps matching TRBD2 (6 bases). CDR3 length: 15 residues. Trimming left V 4 bases short and J 3 bases short, with 13 bases between. Germline CDR1 reads SGHVS; CDR2 reads FQNEAQ. CDR3 sequence (DNA): TGTGCCAGCAGCTGGGGTGGGAGGAACTACAATGAGCAGTTCTTC. The encoded protein is CASSWGGRNYNEQFF.

This chain connects TRBV5-4 to TRBJ1-2, with TRBD1 matching 7 bases. Looked up from germline, CDR1 is SGHNT and CDR2 is YYREEE (reference sequence). J lost 0 bases, V lost 4 bases, and 3 bases had no gene match. The CDR3 is 14 residues long. CDR3 residues: CASSPGGANYGYTF. CDR3 bases: TGTGCCAGCAGCCCAGGGGGAGCTAACTATGGCTACACCTTC.

This clone was seen only once. The chain is built from TRBV4-2 and TRBJ2-1; 8 positions match TRBD1. CDR3 length: 14 amino acids. The V gene end was trimmed by 5 bases and the J gene end by 3 bases; junction bases not matched to a gene: 3. Germline V gene sequence: CDR1 LGHNA, CDR2 YNFKEQ. The CDR3 region has the DNA TGTGCCAGCAGCTCAGGACAGGGCTACAATGAGCAGTTCTTC. Residues: CASSSGQGYNEQFF.

The chain has TRBV19 and TRBJ2-7; 14 nucleotides agree with TRBD2. The CDR3 is made up of 15 amino acids. With 3 bases clipped from V and 6 bases from J, the junction kept 4 bases outside the gene matches. The germline gives CDR1 LNHDA, CDR2 SQIVND (reference sequence). The CDR3 DNA follows: TGTGCCAGTAGTATTTTGGGACTAGCGGGAGCCGAGCAGTACTTC. This gives the protein CASSILGLAGAEQYF.